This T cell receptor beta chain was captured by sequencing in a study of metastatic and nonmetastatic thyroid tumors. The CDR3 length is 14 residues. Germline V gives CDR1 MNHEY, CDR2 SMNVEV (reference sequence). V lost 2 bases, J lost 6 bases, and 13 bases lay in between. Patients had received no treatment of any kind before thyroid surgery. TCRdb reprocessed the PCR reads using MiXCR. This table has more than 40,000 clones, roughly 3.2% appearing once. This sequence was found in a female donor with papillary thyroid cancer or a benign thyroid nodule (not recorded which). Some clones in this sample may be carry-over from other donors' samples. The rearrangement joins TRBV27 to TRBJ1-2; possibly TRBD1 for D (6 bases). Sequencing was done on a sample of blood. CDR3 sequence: CASSLGDRLNGYTF. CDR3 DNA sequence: TGTGCCAGCAGTTTAGGCGACAGGTTAAATGGCTACACCTTC.